The present entry profiles one T cell receptor beta chain with its context. What it binds is unknown. The data belong to a study of long-term antiretroviral therapy in people with HIV. Overall study results and limits: Against controls, HIV repertoires showed narrower ranges of CDR3 length.

The CDR3 contains 12 residues. Per germline, CDR1 ENHRY and CDR2 SYGVKD. The ends were cut back, 6 bases at V and 0 bases at J, with 6 bases in the middle. It was version v3.0 of the immunoSEQ assay that was run at survey level. Libraries were prepared by immunoSEQ multiplex PCR; TCRdb keeps only in-frame clonotypes and omits some of them. This sample carries around 38,000 clones, about 95% of them seen once, and the ten largest clones take 2% to 2.5%. The chain is built from TRBV10-3 and TRBJ2-7; D call uncertain. The receptor's source is a man younger than 45 with HIV. The starting material was unsorted PBMCs, obtained almost 9.5 years after starting antiretroviral therapy. The CDR3 spells CAISTSSYEQYV. The CDR3 region has the DNA TGTGCCATCAGCACCAGCTCCTACGAGCAGTACGTC.